A single sample gave rise to the 23 T cell receptor beta chains below, sequenced in a study of regulatory T cells in long-lasting Graves disease. Investigators prepared the TCR beta libraries by applying iRepertoire HTBI primers and Arm-PCR of CDR3 regions. MiXCR, applied by TCRdb to the multiplex PCR reads, yields one record per CDR3 protein. Of roughly 360,000 distinct CDR3 sequences listed, roughly 24% were seen once; the top ten hold approximately 27%. As to time point: persistent/refractory GD, antithyroid drugs over 5 years with positive TRAb. Following extraction of RNA from PBMCs, that RNA was used to make the TCR library. The sequenced sample was peripheral blood mononuclear cells (PBMCs), obtained when the disease was refractory, from a patient treated with antithyroid drugs. The origin of the receptors is a woman between 40 and 50 years old with Graves disease.

This clonotype was observed a few times. This rearrangement joins TRBV3-1 to TRBJ2-7; no clear D. V lost 8 bases and J lost 3, with 11 bases in between. The germline gives CDR1 LGHDT, CDR2 YNNKEL (reference sequence). This CDR3 region has 12 residues. The CDR3 loop is CASSRTRYEQYF. In DNA, the CDR3 is TGTGCCAGCTCTCGGACGCGCTACGAGCAGTACTTC.

The V call is TRBV12-3 or TRBV12-4, the J call TRBJ2-1; 12 positions match TRBD2. V lost 5 bases, J lost 4 bases, and 3 bases stayed unmatched. CDR3 length equals 15 residues. CDR3 sequence (DNA): TGTGCCAGCAGTACTAGCGGGAGGCGTTACAATGAGCAGTTCTTC. Translating it yields CASSTSGRRYNEQFF.

The V gene is TRBV12-3 or TRBV12-4, the J gene TRBJ2-7, with D perhaps given as TRBD1 or TRBD2 (7 bases each). The CDR3 runs 16 residues. V was shortened by 6 bases and J by 0 bases, with 18 bases between the two germline ends. This CDR3 is CASRQTGRDSSYEQYF. The CDR3 DNA reads as TGTGCCAGCAGACAGACAGGGAGGGATAGCTCCTACGAGCAGTACTTC.

This clonotype was counted only a few times. The CDR3 here is CASSPAGTGAGELFF. For the CDR3, the DNA is TGCGCCAGCAGCCCCGCCGGGACAGGGGCCGGGGAGCTGTTTTTT. V is TRBV5-1 and J is TRBJ2-2; 10 bases agree with TRBD1. The CDR3 has 15 amino acids. CDR1 SGHRS and CDR2 YFSETQ come from the germline V gene. J lost 6 bases, V lost 4 bases, and 6 bases had no gene match.

Concerning this clonotype itself: This is likely a read error, given that the CDR3 carries no conserved phenylalanine or tryptophan at its end. V gene TRBV6-2 or TRBV6-3 combines with J gene TRBJ2-5; a possible D gene is TRBD2 (6 bases). The J call may be wrong; the DNA end is better matched by TRBJ2-1. This CDR3 is built from 13 residues. The germline V gene has CDR1 MNHEY and CDR2 SVGEGT. DNA for the CDR3: TGTGCCAGCAGGGGGACTTCCAACAATGAGCAGTTCCTC. Encoded protein: CASRGTSNNEQFL.

This chain connects TRBV6-1 to TRBJ1-2, with 7 bases aligning to TRBD1. CDR3 length: 14 residues. CDR1 is MNHNS and CDR2 is SASEGT in the germline V gene. With 3 bases clipped from V and 10 bases from J, the junction kept 11 bases outside the gene matches. The CDR3 DNA is TGTGCCAGCAGTGACCCTGGACAGGCTATGGACTACACCTTC. Encoded protein: CASSDPGQAMDYTF.

This clonotype appeared many times. V gene TRBV10-1 combines with J gene TRBJ1-5; unclear D gene. The germline V and J ends were trimmed by 6 bases and 0 bases, with 27 bases remaining between them. The CDR3 has 20 amino acids. The germline CDR1 and CDR2 sequences are WNHNN and SYGVQD (reference sequence). The CDR3 here is CASSQTPDEVTPYSNQPQHF. The CDR3 DNA sequence: TGCGCCAGCAGCCAGACACCGGACGAGGTGACCCCGTATAGCAATCAGCCCCAGCATTTT.

This clonotype was seen a handful of times. This sequence joins TRBV7-8 and TRBJ2-2, with D unclear. Germline CDR1 and CDR2: SGHVS and FQNEAQ. V was pared by 5 bases and J by 4 bases, with 11 bases between. The CDR3 totals 14 residues. The DNA for the CDR3 is TGTGCCAGCAGCCTACTGGGGTCCACCGGGGAGCTGTTTTTT. This translates into CASSLLGSTGELFF.

This clonotype was found a few times. The CDR3 reads CAISGAADRISYEQYF. The CDR3, as DNA: TGTGCCATCAGTGGAGCTGCCGACAGGATCTCCTACGAGCAGTACTTC. The chain couples TRBV10-3 to TRBJ2-7, with a possible D match to TRBD1 (6 bases). Trimming stripped 4 bases from V and 0 bases from J, with 16 bases between. The CDR3 runs to 16 residues. The germline V gene has CDR1 ENHRY and CDR2 SYGVKD.

At least ten counts were recorded for this clonotype. The chain joins TRBV6-1 to TRBJ1-2; 7 positions agree with TRBD1. The V and J ends lost 5 bases and 4 bases, in that order; junction bases with no gene match: 7. CDR3 size: 14 residues. The germline gives CDR1 MNHNS, CDR2 SASEGT. DNA of the CDR3: TGTGCCAGCAGTCCGGGACAGATTAGCTATGGCTACACCTTC. Translated, it gives CASSPGQISYGYTF.

The gene calls are TRBV18 and TRBJ2-2; 11 nucleotides line up with TRBD2. Germline V gene sequence: CDR1 KGHSH, CDR2 LQKENI. The CDR3 spans 16 residues. Trimming took 4 bases from V and 1 from J; bases not matched to a gene: 2. The CDR3 sequence: CASSRLAGLNTGELFF. The CDR3 coding sequence is TGTGCCAGCTCACGACTAGCGGGACTGAACACCGGGGAGCTGTTTTTT. Drawing the rest from reference TRBV18 and TRBJ2-2, the complete variable domain is NAGVMQNPRHLVRRRGQEARLRCSPMKGHSHVYWYRQLPEEGLKFMVYLQKENIIDESGMPKERFSAEFPKEGPSILRIQQVVRGDSAAYFCASSRLAGLNTGELFFGEGSRLTVL.

This clonotype was counted only a few times. This chain uses TRBV7-9 with TRBJ1-1, with D perhaps TRBD1 (5 bases). The CDR3 runs 13 residues. V lost 5 bases, J lost 0 bases, and 7 bases lay in between. The germline gives CDR1 SEHNR, CDR2 FQNEAQ (reference sequence). The DNA for the CDR3 is TGTGCCAGCAGCCCCAGGGTGAACACTGAAGCTTTCTTT. Its translation: CASSPRVNTEAFF.

A few counts support this clonotype. This chain joins TRBV6-2 or TRBV6-3 and TRBJ2-7, with D possibly being TRBD1 (7 bases). CDR1 and CDR2 from the germline V gene are MNHEY and SVGEGT. This CDR3 region has 14 residues. V was pared by 6 bases and J by 3 bases, with 15 bases between. CDR3 DNA: TGTGCCAGCAGCCCGGAGGGGGCTTACTACGAGCAGTACTTC. This encodes CASSPEGAYYEQYF.

The chain links TRBV19 to TRBJ1-5, with 12 nucleotides matching TRBD1. V lost 4 bases, J lost 7 bases, and 5 bases stayed unmatched. CDR3 length equals 15 residues. Germline CDR1 is LNHDA and CDR2 is SQIVND (reference sequence). The CDR3: CASSKGQGAQQPQHF. The CDR3 bases are TGTGCCAGTAGTAAGGGACAGGGGGCGCAACAGCCCCAGCATTTT.

Concerning this clonotype: Just one base apart from a much larger clone, this may be a read error. The V call is TRBV7-9, the J call TRBJ2-7; D is perhaps TRBD1 (6 bases). The CDR3 contains 15 residues. Germline V gene sequence: CDR1 SEHNR, CDR2 FQNEAQ (reference sequence). V was shortened by 5 bases and J by 2 bases, with 16 bases between the two germline ends. The CDR3 bases are TGTGCCAGCAGCCCACCCCGGACAGAGCCCTACGAGCAGTACTTC. This codes for CASSPPRTEPYEQYF.

This clonotype came up many times. V gene TRBV2 combines with J gene TRBJ2-5; 9 nucleotides align to TRBD2. The CDR3 loop spans 13 amino acids. Germline V CDR1 and CDR2: SNHLY, FYNNEI. The V segment lost 6 bases and the J segment 1 base; nucleotides outside the gene matches: 0. Here the CDR3 reads CASRTSGQETQYF. CDR3 coding DNA: TGTGCCAGCAGGACTAGCGGCCAAGAGACCCAGTACTTC.

This clonotype occurred many times. The chain employs TRBV7-8 and TRBJ2-7; 14 bases map to TRBD2. The germline V gene has CDR1 SGHVS and CDR2 FQNEAQ. V was clipped by 5 bases and J by 6 bases; unmatched bases: 9. The CDR3 has 16 amino acids. CDR3 in DNA: TGTGCCAGCAGCCTCGGGACTAGCGGGAGTATTTTCGAGCAGTACTTC. Protein product: CASSLGTSGSIFEQYF.

This chain uses TRBV12-3 or TRBV12-4 with TRBJ2-1, with 14 bases matching TRBD2. The V segment lost 5 bases and the J segment 14 bases; nucleotides outside the gene matches: 8. The CDR3 consists of 14 residues. CDR3 residues: CASSPGTSGSGEFF. In DNA form, the CDR3 reads TGTGCCAGCAGTCCAGGGACTAGCGGGAGTGGGGAGTTCTTC.

The chain employs TRBV24-1 and TRBJ2-3, with D possibly TRBD2 on 6 matching bases. This CDR3 has 15 amino acids. Germline CDR1 KGHDR, CDR2 SFDVKD. The V end was cut by 2 bases, the J end by 3 bases, with 11 bases between. Written as DNA, the CDR3 is TGTGCCACCAGTGATTCCCGGGAGCGAACAGATACGCAGTATTTT. Translation gives CATSDSRERTDTQYF.

The chain recombines TRBV6-1 with TRBJ2-2, with 7 bases matching TRBD1. J lost 2 bases, V lost 11 bases, and 8 bases had no gene match. Germline CDR1 and CDR2: MNHNS and SASEGT. The CDR3 covers 14 residues. The DNA of the CDR3 is TGTGCCGGAAGACAGGGTTATAACACCGGGGAGCTGTTTTTT. This translates into CAGRQGYNTGELFF.

In its sample, this clonotype was seen a few times. The chain employs TRBV20-1 and TRBJ1-3; D is uncertain. Germline V gene lookup returns CDR1 DFQATT and CDR2 SNEGSKA (reference sequence). This CDR3 has 17 amino acids. V was pared by 0 bases and J by 0 bases, with 15 bases between. In DNA form, the CDR3 reads TGCAGTGCTAGAGATTATCAATCCGGGTTCTCTGGAAACACCATATATTTT. As protein: CSARDYQSGFSGNTIYF.

This clonotype was picked up many times. The genes are TRBV28 and TRBJ2-7; 8 nucleotides align to TRBD1. Losses at the gene ends were 2 bases for V and 0 bases for J; bases not matched to a gene: 3. The germline V gene has CDR1 MDHEN and CDR2 SYDVKM. This CDR3 comprises 15 residues. The CDR3: CASSLIGTGSYEQYF. CDR3 DNA sequence: TGTGCCAGCAGTTTAATAGGGACAGGCTCCTACGAGCAGTACTTC.

This chain uses TRBV24-1 with TRBJ2-3, with TRBD2 identical over 11 bases. Germline V gives CDR1 KGHDR, CDR2 SFDVKD. This CDR3 region has 17 residues. V dropped 3 bases and J dropped 5; count of bases not matched to a gene: 9. As DNA, the CDR3 is TGTGCCACCAGTGATACAATTACTAGCGGGAGAAGAGATACGCAGTATTTT. Protein product: CATSDTITSGRRDTQYF.